This T cell receptor beta chain is from a study of T cell repertoires in cytomegalovirus infection. This clonotype occurred a few times. In germline, CDR1 is SGHAT, CDR2 FQNNGV. Trimming took 1 base from V and 2 from J; bases not matched to a gene: 8. The CDR3 spans 16 residues. TCRdb reprocessed the reads via MiXCR and lists one record per CDR3 protein. This sample has about 360,000 distinct CDR3 sequences, with 18% found just once. The chain joins TRBV11-2 to TRBJ2-7; 7 positions match TRBD2. Sequences were obtained from PBMCs. The clonotype was recovered from a human donor in good health (CMV status not recorded). Some clones in this sample may be carry-over from other donors' samples. CDR3 in DNA: TGTGCCAGCAGCTTAGCGAGCGGGAACGGGGCCTACGAGCAGTACTTC. Its protein is CASSLASGNGAYEQYF.